This T cell receptor (beta chain) was retrieved from a study of vaccination and CD4 T cells after COVID-19 (dated 2022 in TCRdb). Broadly, across the study: Convalescent patients had a positive SARS-CoV-2 result on nasal swab PCR, and of these patients, several had mild disease and one had severe disease. For stimulating the cultures, overlapping spike peptide pools were used, derived from SARS-CoV-2 as well as from the common cold coronaviruses HCoV-NL63, HCoV-OC43 and HCoV-229E. Control cultures used a CEFX viral epitope pool as positive control, an HIV-1 Nef peptide pool as negative control, or no peptide. The convalescent cohort comprised six males and four females, including two Hispanic individuals, seven Caucasians, two Asians and one multiracial person. The time from the second vaccine dose to post-vaccine blood sampling had a median of approximately 72 days and ranged from about 14 to 241 days. In about 11 COVID-19 convalescent patients and a few infection-naive healthy vaccine recipients, the spike-specific CD4+ TCR repertoire before mRNA vaccination was compared with the repertoire after mRNA vaccination. Each participant got two doses of either the Pfizer-BioNTech BNT162b2 vaccine (n=8) or the Moderna mRNA-1273 vaccine (n=2). Post-COVID blood samples were collected from convalescent patients a median of approximately 93 days after diagnosis, with a range of roughly 30 to 161 days. Study-level results and caveats: Nearly all vaccine-specific clones in convalescent patients (304 of 307) were mono-reactive for SARS-CoV-2 spike rather than cross-reactive with common cold coronaviruses. An increase in the median number of SARS-CoV-2-reactive clonotypes from approximately 23 after infection to some 40 after vaccination was observed, but the change was not found to be significant. The number of convalescent patients in the study was relatively small, and the study did not examine early timepoints following natural infection. Among convalescent patients, a median approximately 88% of the SARS-CoV-2-reactive clones seen after vaccination appeared only after vaccination, which suggests priming specific to the vaccine.

The method behind the library was PCR. DNA from cultured CD4+ T cells was subjected to TCR sequencing with the Oncomine TCR Beta short-read assay at the Johns Hopkins FTIC core. Genomic DNA was extracted from the cultured CD4+ T cells with the QIAamp micro DNA kit. Oncomine TCR Beta libraries from cultured CD4+ T cells were pooled with unique dual indexes and sequenced on an Illumina iSeq 100. Per the source publication's procedure: Non-productive sequences were filtered out, and CDR3s that did not start with C, did not end with F or W, or were shorter than 7 amino acids were discarded. Antigen-specific clonotypes were identified using the MANAFEST web application through comparison of peptide-stimulated wells with reference and other culture wells. An FDR below 0.05, an odds ratio above 5, and a productive frequency above 0.1% in at least two of three replicate wells were required for clones to be considered positive. Clonotypes that were significantly expanded in both SARS-CoV-2 spike wells and at least one common cold coronavirus spike condition were defined as cross-reactive. CDR3 homology was assessed with Levenshtein distances (stringdist) and unrooted phylogenetic trees (ape) in R version 3.6.1. TCRdb trimmed the raw reads at Q25, called clones with MiXCR and kept productive beta chains. Entries are consolidated by CDR3 protein sequence, retaining the most common genes and DNA. The V and J calls reflect TCRdb's pipeline rather than the authors' work. For this sample there are just over 20,000 distinct CDR3 sequences; roughly half appear just once. Roughly 4.5% of the sample is in the top ten clones.

Turning to this clonotype: Its antigen is currently not known. No much larger clonotype is one base removed from it; base qualities were not supplied.

The meaning of the sample's treatment or condition label: approximately 11-day PBMC culture with coronavirus spike peptide pools or control peptides (ViraFEST assay). The ViraFEST assay was used in the study, in which antigen-specific T cells were expanded with peptide pools and expanded clonotypes were subsequently identified by TCR sequencing. Positive SARS-CoV-2 PCR tests in the convalescent patients dated from March to December 2020, before Alpha, Beta and Delta variants emerged in the United States. Each well held 1.5 million to 2.5 million PBMCs cultured with 9 to 10 ug/ml peptide pools in IMDM containing roughly 4.7% human AB serum and around 10 IU/ml IL-2. On days 3 and 7, half of the culture medium was replaced with fresh IL-2-containing medium. After approximately 11 days of culture, CD4+ T cells were isolated by negative selection with the EasySep CD4+ T cell isolation kit. Ficoll-Paque Plus gradient centrifugation was used to isolate PBMCs from whole blood, and the isolated PBMCs were then either used fresh or cryopreserved at -140C. Culture conditions were generally each tested in triplicate wells.

The CDR3 sequence holds 14 residues, the cysteine and phenylalanine included. The only DNA kept is the CDR3, 42 bases in frame from the first base. Via the germline V gene (reference sequence), CDR1 is SEHNR and CDR2 FQNEAQ. V has 3 bases trimmed and J has 5 bases trimmed; junction bases matching no gene number 4. The clonotype was recovered from a human donor who had recovered from COVID-19. The sequence is built from TRBV7-9 and TRBJ2-5, with TRBD2 identical over 9 junction bases. The sample was CD4+ T cells from blood, cultured in vitro. In nucleotide form, the sequence is TGTGCCAGCAGCTTTGGCGGGGGGGCTGAGACCCAGTACTTC. Translated, this gives CASSFGGGAETQYF.